This is a list of T cell receptor beta chains from one sample in a study of identical twins. TCRdb reanalysed the 5' RACE reads using MiXCR and keeps one entry per CDR3 protein. The table records around 680,000 distinct CDR3 sequences, 8.6% of them present only once. The same sample was also used in a study of yellow fever vaccine responses in identical twins.

Sequenced sample: PBMCs. The receptors were gathered from a woman aged 18-29 years in good health. Both conserved end residues are part of each CDR3. Each record gives: clone size, V gene, J gene, D gene, CDR3 DNA, CDR3 protein. The D gene is left open where the match is weak. Rows give clone size only sometimes, using once, few, many, or a class for an expanded clone.

NA	TRBV5-1	TRBJ2-2	NA	TGCGCCAGCAGCTTCCCTCTAGGCCCGGAACAGATGTTTTTT	CASSFPLGPEQMFF
many	TRBV12-3/TRBV12-4	TRBJ2-3	TRBD1	TGTGCCCTCGGGACAGGGCTCGCAGATACGCAGTATTTT	CALGTGLADTQYF
many	TRBV10-1	TRBJ2-2	NA	TGCGCCACCCAACCCAGGGCCGCGAACACCGGGGAGCTGTTTTTT	CATQPRAANTGELFF
NA	TRBV4-3	TRBJ2-7	TRBD2	TGCGCCAGCAGCCAGGACTCTGGCGGGAGAGGAGCCTACGAGCAGTACTTC	CASSQDSGGRGAYEQYF
many	TRBV10-2	TRBJ2-3	NA	TGCGCCAGCACTTCGGGGGGCACAGATACGCAGTATTTT	CASTSGGTDTQYF
few	TRBV12-5	TRBJ2-5	TRBD2	TGTGCTAGTGGTTTAAGCGGGGAAGATCAAGAGACCCAGTACTTC	CASGLSGEDQETQYF
few	TRBV7-2	TRBJ2-7	NA	TGTGCCAGCAGCTTAGTTAGAAGACGAGAGCAGTACTTC	CASSLVRRREQYF
many	TRBV10-3	TRBJ2-5	TRBD1	TGTGCCATCAGTGACCCCGGGACAGGGGAACAAGAGACCCAGTACTTC	CAISDPGTGEQETQYF
NA	TRBV29-1	TRBJ2-3	TRBD2	TGCAGCGTTGGGGGGACTAGCTCTATCGGCACAGATACGCAGTATTTT	CSVGGTSSIGTDTQYF
many	TRBV5-6	TRBJ2-5	NA	TGTGCCAGCAGCTCTACTCGGACAGTAGGAGAGACCCAGTACTTC	CASSSTRTVGETQYF
few	TRBV20-1	TRBJ2-2	NA	TGCAGTGCTATGGACTTCAGAATTCCCGGGGAGCTGTTTTTT	CSAMDFRIPGELFF
NA	TRBV5-4	TRBJ2-2	NA	TGTGCCAGCAGTTGTCAAGACAGCACCGGGGAGCTGTTTTTT	CASSCQDSTGELFF
few	TRBV12-3/TRBV12-4	TRBJ2-3	TRBD2	TGTGCCAGCAGGTCCGGACTAGTGCCAGATACGCAGTATTTT	CASRSGLVPDTQYF
few	TRBV4-2	TRBJ2-1	TRBD2	TGTGCCAGCAGCCAAGAGACACTGTCCGGGACTAGCACCGATGAGCAGTTCTTC	CASSQETLSGTSTDEQFF
few	TRBV2	TRBJ2-7	TRBD1	TGTGCCAGCAGTGACGAACAGGGGCCCCGCTACGAGCAGTACTTC	CASSDEQGPRYEQYF
many	TRBV7-2	TRBJ1-2	TRBD1	TGTGCCAGCAGCTTGGACAGGGGATACGGCTACACCTTC	CASSLDRGYGYTF
NA	TRBV5-1	TRBJ2-1	NA	TGCGCCAGCAGCTTGTCCCATGAGCAGTTCTTC	CASSLSHEQFF
many	TRBV3-1	TRBJ2-2	TRBD1	TGTGCCAGCAGCCCGACAGGGAAGACCGGGGAGCTGTTTTTT	CASSPTGKTGELFF
many	TRBV20-1	TRBJ2-7	TRBD1	TGCAGTGCTGAACTGGCCCGCTCGGGACAGAAAACGGAGCAGTACTTC	CSAELARSGQKTEQYF
few	TRBV27	TRBJ2-2	TRBD2	TGTGCCAGCAGTTTATCGCGGGGGGCGACCGGGGAGCTGTTTTTT	CASSLSRGATGELFF
NA	TRBV27	TRBJ1-2	NA	TGTGCCAGCAGTTTTCTTCCACAGGCGTGGGGCTACACCTTC	CASSFLPQAWGYTF
few	TRBV2	TRBJ2-7	TRBD1	TGTGCCAGCACACCAGGCCAGGGGGCGCAGGAGCAGTACTTC	CASTPGQGAQEQYF
NA	TRBV7-9	TRBJ1-1	NA	TGTGCCAGCAGCTTCCCCGGACTCTTGAACACTGAAGCTTTCTTT	CASSFPGLLNTEAFF
NA	TRBV18	TRBJ2-1	NA	TGTGCCAGCTCACAGCTGACAGGTTCGAGCTCCTACAATGAGCAGTTCTTC	CASSQLTGSSSYNEQFF
NA	TRBV11-3	TRBJ2-1	NA	TGTGCCAGCAGCTTAGGAAGGGGATACTACAATGAGCAGTTCTTC	CASSLGRGYYNEQFF
many	TRBV20-1	TRBJ2-7	TRBD2	TGCAGTGCCCGAAGCGGGAGCTCCTACGAGCAGTACTTC	CSARSGSSYEQYF
few	TRBV7-2	TRBJ2-3	NA	TGTGCCAGCAGCTTAGGCTTAACCACAGATACGCAGTATTTT	CASSLGLTTDTQYF
many	TRBV29-1	TRBJ2-3	NA	TGCAGCGTTGGCGACTCCACGAATACGCAGTATTTT	CSVGDSTNTQYF
many	TRBV3-1	TRBJ2-5	TRBD1	TGTGCCAGCAGCCAAGCAACCGCTGGACAGGCGGGAGAGACCCAGTACTTC	CASSQATAGQAGETQYF
NA	TRBV7-2	TRBJ1-5	NA	TGTGCCAGCAGCTCTTCCGGGGGAAATCAGCCCCAGCATTTT	CASSSSGGNQPQHF
few	TRBV6-1	TRBJ2-1	TRBD1	TGTGCCAGCAGGGACAGGGGGCCGGCTGAGCAGTTCTTC	CASRDRGPAEQFF
few	TRBV6-5	TRBJ1-3	TRBD1	TGTGCCAGCAGTTACGACAGGGGGCCGGGAAACACCATATATTTT	CASSYDRGPGNTIYF
few	TRBV6-1	TRBJ2-3	TRBD2	TGTGCCAGCAGATTTCGGACTAGCCGGTTTGCAGATACGCAGTATTTT	CASRFRTSRFADTQYF
few	TRBV11-1	TRBJ2-7	NA	TGTGCCAGCAGCTGGCGAGGTATCTCCTACGAGCAGTACTTC	CASSWRGISYEQYF
NA	TRBV9	TRBJ2-2	NA	TGTGCCAGCAGCGTAGAGGAGGGGTGGTACACCGGGGAGCTGTTTTTT	CASSVEEGWYTGELFF
many	TRBV24-1	TRBJ1-1	NA	TGTGCCACCAGTCAAACAGGACCGAACACTGAAGCTTTCTTT	CATSQTGPNTEAFF
few	TRBV7-9	TRBJ1-1	NA	TGTGCCAGCAGCCCAGCCACTGAAGCTTTCTTT	CASSPATEAFF
NA	TRBV29-1	TRBJ2-7	NA	TGCAGCGTTGAATCGGGGAGCGAGCAGTACTTC	CSVESGSEQYF
few	TRBV2	TRBJ2-2	NA	TGTGCCAGCAGTGAAGCGCTTTGGGGCACCGGGGAGCTGTTTTTT	CASSEALWGTGELFF
many	TRBV29-1	TRBJ2-4	NA	TGCAGCGTTCTCCCGGGCGCCCCGTCCAAAAACATTCAGTACTTC	CSVLPGAPSKNIQYF
few	TRBV20-1	TRBJ2-3	TRBD2	TGCAGTGCCGGGACTAGCGGGGGGGATACGCAGTATTTT	CSAGTSGGDTQYF
many	TRBV25-1	TRBJ2-7	TRBD1	TGTGCCAGCAGTGACCCTCGACAGGGGTCGGAGCAGTACTTC	CASSDPRQGSEQYF
few	TRBV6-2/TRBV6-3	TRBJ2-1	NA	TGTGCCAGCAACCAGGACGTATACAATGAGCAGTTCTTC	CASNQDVYNEQFF
many	TRBV12-3/TRBV12-4	TRBJ2-2	NA	TGTGCCAGCAGCCTACTGGGGGTCACCGGGGAGCTGTTTTTT	CASSLLGVTGELFF
many	TRBV4-1	TRBJ2-2	NA	TGCGCCAGCAGCCCGTCGGCCGAATCGAACACCGGGGAGCTGTTTTTT	CASSPSAESNTGELFF
NA	TRBV20-1	TRBJ1-6	TRBD1	TGCAGTGCCCCGGGACAGCGAAATTCACCCCTCCACTTT	CSAPGQRNSPLHF
few	TRBV3-1	TRBJ2-5	NA	TGTGCCAGCAGCCAAGTCATCAGGGGTTCGGAGACCCAGTACTTC	CASSQVIRGSETQYF
NA	TRBV7-9	TRBJ1-4	NA	TGTGCCAGCAGCCAAGGACAGCTCGGGGAAAAACTGTTTTTT	CASSQGQLGEKLFF